This passage covers 4 T cell receptor beta chains from one sample sequenced in a study of identical twins. TCRdb ran MiXCR on the 5' RACE reads and lists one entry per CDR3 protein. The sample has some 100,000 distinct CDR3 sequences, 5.9% seen once; the top ten hold about 12%. Material: memory T cells sorted from blood. These receptors came from a woman aged 45-65 years in good health.

This clonotype showed up many times. V usage is TRBV12-3 or TRBV12-4 and J usage is TRBJ2-5; maybe TRBD1 (5 bases). Deletions cut 3 bases from V and 1 base from J, with 9 bases between. The CDR3 is 14 amino acids. The CDR3 region has the DNA TGTGCCAGCAGTTTTATAGGGGCCCAAGAGACCCAGTACTTC. Protein: CASSFIGAQETQYF.

There are many counts of this clonotype. One end of the junction is discordant with germline, which a read error may explain. J is TRBJ2-1 and V is TRBV12-3 or TRBV12-4, with TRBD2 matching over 11 bases. CDR3 length: 14 amino acids. CDR3 amino acids: CASSLAGGYNEQFF. For the CDR3, the DNA is TGTGCCAGCAGTCTAGCGGGAGGTTACAATGAGCAGTTCTTC.

Many counts were recorded for this clonotype. The chain has TRBV5-1 and TRBJ2-3; no reliable D call. This CDR3 spans 14 amino acids. V lost 7 bases and J lost 0, with 12 bases in between. Germline V gene data show CDR1 as SGHRS and CDR2 as YFSETQ. The DNA of the CDR3 is TGCGCCAGCGCTAGTTTTACTAGCACAGATACGCAGTATTTT. As protein: CASASFTSTDTQYF.

This clonotype occurred many times. The CDR3 DNA reads TGTGCCAGCAGGGATTTGGACATTCAGTACTTC. Its protein is CASRDLDIQYF. The chain uses TRBV2 and TRBJ2-4; D gene unclear. Germline CDR1 SNHLY, CDR2 FYNNEI. Trimming left V 6 bases short and J 8 bases short, with 8 bases between. This CDR3 has 11 amino acids. The whole variable domain, filled in from reference TRBV2 and TRBJ2-4, reads EPEVTQTPSHQVTQMGQEVILRCVPISNHLYFYWYRQILGQKVEFLVSFYNNEISEKSEIFDDQFSVERPDGSNFTLKIRSTKLEDSAMYFCASRDLDIQYFGAGTRLSVL.